A selection of T cell receptor beta chains follows, all from one sample in a study of post-analysis software for immune sequencing data. TCRdb re-called the PCR reads through MiXCR, storing one row per CDR3 protein. The table lists roughly 670,000 distinct CDR3 sequences, around 64% of them singletons. What was sequenced was blood. Source of these receptors: a girl aged 2 to 9 with multiple sclerosis. Both conserved end residues are part of each CDR3. A D gene is named only where the DNA matches it firmly.

V gene,D gene,CDR3 protein
TRBV7-2,TRBD2,CASSSLGLGRETQYF
TRBV5-5,TRBD1,CASSLVPGQGNQPQHF
TRBV29-1,-,CSVGTEGVPYEQYF
TRBV7-3,TRBD2,CASSPGLAGGPDTDTQYF
TRBV5-1,TRBD2,CASSLTLAGGFNEQFF
TRBV9,-,CASSVSPADHQETQYF
TRBV5-1,-,CASSFRDAPYNEQFF
TRBV4-2,-,CASSPDSELTDTQYF
TRBV7-2,TRBD2,CASSLLAGEVYEQFF
TRBV29-1,TRBD2,CSVEIGGRPSNEQFF
TRBV19,-,CASSIMGLTDTQYF
TRBV24-1,TRBD2,CATSDRERGSSYNEQFF
TRBV29-1,-,CSVETGETQYF
TRBV7-2,-,CASSPPLRDEKLFF
TRBV4-2,-,CASSQDTRLVEQFF
TRBV4-1,TRBD2,CASRGSGTTYNEQFF
TRBV29-1,-,CSVKRGETQYF
TRBV10-3,TRBD2,CAISAEPSGGQETQYF
TRBV11-2,-,CASVRGSYEQYF
TRBV6-5,TRBD1,CASSSPGQGGYGYTF
TRBV20-1,-,CSVRPRAQETQYF
TRBV20-1,-,CSARRDSSYNSPLHF
TRBV20-1,-,CSANRIPHEQFF
TRBV6-2/TRBV6-3,-,CASSYLRLVTEQYF
TRBV11-2,-,CASSLWAQETQYF
TRBV28,TRBD1,CASSGQGAPFTSGANVLTF
TRBV5-1,-,CASSLTGTLQDEQFF
TRBV20-1,TRBD1,CSARDGTGNEQFF
TRBV12-3/TRBV12-4,-,CASSDSWGMNTEAFF